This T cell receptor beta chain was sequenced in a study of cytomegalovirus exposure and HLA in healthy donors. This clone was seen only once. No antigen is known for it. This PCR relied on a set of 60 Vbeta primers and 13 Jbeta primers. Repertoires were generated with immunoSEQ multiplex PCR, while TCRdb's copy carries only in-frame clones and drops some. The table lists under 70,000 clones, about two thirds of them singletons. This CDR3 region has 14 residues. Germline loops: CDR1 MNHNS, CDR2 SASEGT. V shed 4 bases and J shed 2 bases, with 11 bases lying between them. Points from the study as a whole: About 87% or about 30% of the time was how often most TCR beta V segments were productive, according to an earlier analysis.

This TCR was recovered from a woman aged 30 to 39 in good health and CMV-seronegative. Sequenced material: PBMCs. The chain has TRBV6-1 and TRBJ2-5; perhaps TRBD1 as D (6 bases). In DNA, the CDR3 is TGTGCCAGCAGTGGGGGACAAGTTCAAGAGACCCAGTACTTC. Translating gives CASSGGQVQETQYF.